A selection of T cell receptor beta chains follows, all from one sample in a study of identifying expanded T cells in peripheral blood. The repertoire was sequenced with immunoSEQ multiplex PCR; TCRdb's copy has only in-frame clones and lacks some. The sample carries roughly 120,000 clones, roughly 90% recorded once. The sample was blood. The receptors come from a person between 18 and 75 years old in good health. Each CDR3 is given with its conserved first and last residue. A D gene is named only where the DNA matches it firmly. The listing skips clone size in some rows; elsewhere it reads once, few, many or a size class.

CDR3nt: TGTGCCAGCAGCTTAGCCGGGACTAGCGGGATTCAGTTCTTC
CDR3aa: CASSLAGTSGIQFF
j_gene: TRBJ2-1
d_gene: TRBD2
abundance: -
v_gene: TRBV7-3

CDR3nt: TGTGCCATCAGTGAGGACGTAGCAGCAGAGACCCAGTACTTC
CDR3aa: CAISEDVAAETQYF
j_gene: TRBJ2-5
d_gene: -
abundance: -
v_gene: TRBV10-3

CDR3nt: TGTGCCAGCAGCTCCCGACCCCCCGAGGAGCTGTTTTTT
CDR3aa: CASSSRPPEELFF
j_gene: TRBJ2-2
d_gene: -
abundance: -
v_gene: TRBV7-2

CDR3nt: TGTGCCAGCAGAAGACTGGGGAGCACAGATACGCAGTATTTT
CDR3aa: CASRRLGSTDTQYF
j_gene: TRBJ2-3
d_gene: -
abundance: few
v_gene: TRBV6-5

CDR3nt: TGTGCCAGCGCAGGACTGCTCTATAACAATGAGCAGTTCTTC
CDR3aa: CASAGLLYNNEQFF
j_gene: TRBJ2-1
d_gene: -
abundance: -
v_gene: TRBV27

CDR3nt: TGCAGTGCGGGGTCTGGAAACACCATATATTTT
CDR3aa: CSAGSGNTIYF
j_gene: TRBJ1-3
d_gene: -
abundance: -
v_gene: TRBV20-1

CDR3nt: TGCAGCGTTGGTGCCCGAGGCCAGGCCTACAATGAGCAGTTCTTC
CDR3aa: CSVGARGQAYNEQFF
j_gene: TRBJ2-1
d_gene: -
abundance: -
v_gene: TRBV29-1

CDR3nt: TGCGCCAGCAGCTTAGTGTCCGCTCCCGGAGAGACCCAGTACTTC
CDR3aa: CASSLVSAPGETQYF
j_gene: TRBJ2-5
d_gene: -
abundance: -
v_gene: TRBV5-1

CDR3nt: TGTGCCAGCAGCAATCGACGAGGGGGTGATGAGCAGTTCTTC
CDR3aa: CASSNRRGGDEQFF
j_gene: TRBJ2-1
d_gene: -
abundance: once
v_gene: TRBV9

CDR3nt: TGTGCCAGCATCCCTACTAGCGGGGGGGACGGTGAGCAGTTCTTC
CDR3aa: CASIPTSGGDGEQFF
j_gene: TRBJ2-1
d_gene: TRBD2
abundance: -
v_gene: TRBV6-5

CDR3nt: TGTGCCAGCAGTGACGTCCGGCGGGTGGGATCCTACGAGCAGTACTTC
CDR3aa: CASSDVRRVGSYEQYF
j_gene: TRBJ2-7
d_gene: -
abundance: -
v_gene: TRBV6-1

CDR3nt: TGTGCCAGCAGGGCCGGGACAGGCGCAAATCAGCCCCAGCATTTT
CDR3aa: CASRAGTGANQPQHF
j_gene: TRBJ1-5
d_gene: TRBD1
abundance: -
v_gene: TRBV2

CDR3nt: TGTGCCAGCAGCCAAGATAAGATTGGGGACCTCAATGAAAAACTGTTTTTT
CDR3aa: CASSQDKIGDLNEKLFF
j_gene: TRBJ1-4
d_gene: -
abundance: -
v_gene: TRBV4-2

CDR3nt: TGTGCCAGCAGCTTAGGGGACTTCCGCCAGCAGTACTTC
CDR3aa: CASSLGDFRQQYF
j_gene: TRBJ2-7
d_gene: -
abundance: -
v_gene: TRBV11-3

CDR3nt: TGTGCCAGCAGCGTAGGGCCAGGGGCTAACTATGGCTACACCTTC
CDR3aa: CASSVGPGANYGYTF
j_gene: TRBJ1-2
d_gene: -
abundance: -
v_gene: TRBV9

CDR3nt: TGTGCCTGGAGTGGAATTACGGGGGGGCACGAGCAGTACTTC
CDR3aa: CAWSGITGGHEQYF
j_gene: TRBJ2-7
d_gene: TRBD2
abundance: -
v_gene: TRBV30

CDR3nt: TGTGCCAGTCGGACAGGGGACACTGAAGCTTTCTTT
CDR3aa: CASRTGDTEAFF
j_gene: TRBJ1-1
d_gene: TRBD1
abundance: once
v_gene: TRBV19

CDR3nt: TGTGCCAGCAGCTTACAGGGTTATAGCACAGATACGCAGTATTTT
CDR3aa: CASSLQGYSTDTQYF
j_gene: TRBJ2-3
d_gene: -
abundance: -
v_gene: TRBV7-3

CDR3nt: TGTGCCAGCAGCCCCTTAGGTTTCGCTAGCGGGAGGTACAATGAGCAGTTCTTC
CDR3aa: CASSPLGFASGRYNEQFF
j_gene: TRBJ2-1
d_gene: TRBD2
abundance: -
v_gene: TRBV14

CDR3nt: TGCAGCGTCGGATTCCCGGGACAGGGAGGGACTGAAGCTTTCTTT
CDR3aa: CSVGFPGQGGTEAFF
j_gene: TRBJ1-1
d_gene: TRBD1
abundance: -
v_gene: TRBV29-1

CDR3nt: TGTGCCAGCAGAGCAACAGGGGGATCTAATCAGCCCCAGCATTTT
CDR3aa: CASRATGGSNQPQHF
j_gene: TRBJ1-5
d_gene: TRBD1
abundance: once
v_gene: TRBV27

CDR3nt: TGTGCCAGCACCTACAGGAGGGACCAACACGAGCAGTACTTC
CDR3aa: CASTYRRDQHEQYF
j_gene: TRBJ2-7
d_gene: -
abundance: -
v_gene: TRBV6-5

CDR3nt: TGTGCCAGCAGTGTACTGCAGGGGGCTTACGAGCAGTACTTC
CDR3aa: CASSVLQGAYEQYF
j_gene: TRBJ2-7
d_gene: TRBD1
abundance: -
v_gene: TRBV28

CDR3nt: TGTGCCAGCAGCTTAGCAGGCCAGGTGAACACTGAAGCTTTCTTT
CDR3aa: CASSLAGQVNTEAFF
j_gene: TRBJ1-1
d_gene: -
abundance: -
v_gene: TRBV7-9